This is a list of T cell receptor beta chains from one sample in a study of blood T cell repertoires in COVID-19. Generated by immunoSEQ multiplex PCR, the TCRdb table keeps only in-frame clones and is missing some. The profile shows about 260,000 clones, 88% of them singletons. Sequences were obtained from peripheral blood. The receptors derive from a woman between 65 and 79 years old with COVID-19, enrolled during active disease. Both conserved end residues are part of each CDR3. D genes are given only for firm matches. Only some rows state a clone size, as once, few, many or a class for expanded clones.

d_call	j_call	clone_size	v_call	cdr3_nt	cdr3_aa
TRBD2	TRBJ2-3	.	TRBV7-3	TGTGCCAGCAGCTCAGGACTAGCGGGAAGCACAGATACGCAGTATTTT	CASSSGLAGSTDTQYF
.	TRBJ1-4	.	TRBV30	TGTGCCTGGAGCGAACAGGAAAAACTGTTTTTT	CAWSEQEKLFF
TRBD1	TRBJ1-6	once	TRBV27	TGTGCCAGCAGTTTAAGTCCACAGGGGACATCACCCCTCCACTTT	CASSLSPQGTSPLHF
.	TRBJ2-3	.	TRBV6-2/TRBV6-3	TGTGCCAGCAGTTATTCGTCACTAGCTCTACACATTAAGGGAGATACGCAGTATTTT	CASSYSSLALHIKGDTQYF
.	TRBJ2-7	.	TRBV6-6	TGTGCCAGCAGTTATCAGGGGCCTCCCTACGAGCAGTACTTC	CASSYQGPPYEQYF
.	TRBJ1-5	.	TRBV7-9	TGTGCCAGCAGCTCGTCGGGTTTGTCTAGCAATCAGCCCCAGCATTTT	CASSSSGLSSNQPQHF
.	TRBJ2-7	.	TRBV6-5	TGTGCCAGCAGCGCGGACAGAGGGATTGGGGAGCAGTACTTC	CASSADRGIGEQYF
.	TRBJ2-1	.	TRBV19	TGTGCCACTGGGCCGGGGGAGAAAGCCTACAATGAGCAGTTCTTC	CATGPGEKAYNEQFF
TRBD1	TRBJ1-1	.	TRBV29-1	TGCAGCGTTGACAGGGGGGATTGGGCTTTCTTT	CSVDRGDWAFF
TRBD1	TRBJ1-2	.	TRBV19	TGTGCCAGTAGTAGTGGACAGGGGAACTATGGCTACACCTTC	CASSSGQGNYGYTF
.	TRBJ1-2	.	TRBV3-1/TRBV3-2	TGTGCCAGCAGCCAAGGACATACAAAATATGGCTACACCTTC	CASSQGHTKYGYTF
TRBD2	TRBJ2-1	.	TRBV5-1	TGCGCCAGCAGCCCTGGGCGGGAGAGGGATGAGCAGTTCTTC	CASSPGRERDEQFF
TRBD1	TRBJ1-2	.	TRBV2	TGTGCCAGCGGACAGGGTGGCTATGGCTACACCTTC	CASGQGGYGYTF
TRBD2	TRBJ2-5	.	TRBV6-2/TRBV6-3	TGTGCCAGCAGCGGACTAGCGGGAGGGCCCGGGGAGACCCAGTACTTC	CASSGLAGGPGETQYF
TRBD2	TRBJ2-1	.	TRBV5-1	TGCGCCAGCAGCTTAAGCGGGAGTAGTTCCTACAATGAGCAGTTCTTC	CASSLSGSSSYNEQFF
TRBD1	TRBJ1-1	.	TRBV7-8	TGTGCCAGCAGCTCGAGGGACAGGGTGAAGAACACTGAAGCTTTCTTT	CASSSRDRVKNTEAFF
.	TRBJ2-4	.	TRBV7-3	TGTGCCAGCAGCCCACATCGGATTCAGGGAGCCAAAAACATTCAGTACTTC	CASSPHRIQGAKNIQYF
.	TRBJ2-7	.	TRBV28	TGTGCCAGCAGCCACACTAGAATCTACTTC	CASSHTRIYF
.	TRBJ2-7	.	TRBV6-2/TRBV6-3	TGTGCCAGCAGTTACTACAGGGGGGGCTCCTACGAGCAGTACTTC	CASSYYRGGSYEQYF
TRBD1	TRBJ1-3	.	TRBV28	TGTGCCAGCAGTTCCAGCGTCCCGGGACAGGGACCCAAGGGAAACACCATATATTTT	CASSSSVPGQGPKGNTIYF
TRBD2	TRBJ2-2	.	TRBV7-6	TGTGCCAGCAGCTTAGAGACTAGCGGTAACACCGGGGAGCTGTTTTTT	CASSLETSGNTGELFF
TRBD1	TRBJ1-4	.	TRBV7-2	TGTGCCAGCAGCTTGGAAGGGACAGGGCAAGAAAAACTGTTTTTT	CASSLEGTGQEKLFF
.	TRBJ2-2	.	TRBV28	TGTGCCAGCAGTTTGGCGGGCCGATCGGACACCGGGGAGCTGTTTTTT	CASSLAGRSDTGELFF
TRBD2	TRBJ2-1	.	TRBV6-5	TGTGCCAGCACCACTAGCGGGAGCCTCTACAATGAGCAGTTCTTC	CASTTSGSLYNEQFF
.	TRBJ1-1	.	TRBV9	TGTGCCAGCAGCGTAGTGTACACCGTGAACACTGAAGCTTTCTTT	CASSVVYTVNTEAFF
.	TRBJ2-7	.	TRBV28	TGTGCCAGCAGTTCCCCCGTGAGTAAACCCCTAGGCGAGCAGTACTTC	CASSSPVSKPLGEQYF
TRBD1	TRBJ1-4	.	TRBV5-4	TGTGCCAGCAGCTCCAGGGGGGAAAAACTGTTTTTT	CASSSRGEKLFF
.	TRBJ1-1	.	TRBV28	TGTGCCAGCAAGGACATCAACACTGAAGCTTTCTTT	CASKDINTEAFF
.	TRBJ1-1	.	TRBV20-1	TGCAGTGCTAGGTGGGGAGGAGCAGCTTTCTTT	CSARWGGAAFF
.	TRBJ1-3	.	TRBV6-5	TGTGCCAGCAGTTACTCGAAGGGGGTCGGCACCATATATTTT	CASSYSKGVGTIYF
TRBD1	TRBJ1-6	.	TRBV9	TGTGCCAGCAGCCAAGGACAGGGTAACAATTCACCCCTCCACTTT	CASSQGQGNNSPLHF
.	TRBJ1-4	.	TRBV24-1	TGTGCCACCAGTGATCTCGACAGTGAAAAACTGTTTTTT	CATSDLDSEKLFF
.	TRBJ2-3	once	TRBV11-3	TGTGCCAGCAGCTTAACCAGGGGAACAGATACGCAGTATTTT	CASSLTRGTDTQYF
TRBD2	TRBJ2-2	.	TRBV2	TGTGCCAGCAGGAGCGGGAGTACCACCGGGGAGCTGTTTTTT	CASRSGSTTGELFF
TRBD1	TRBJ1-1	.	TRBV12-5	TGTGCTAGTGGGGCGACAGGGGGCCGAGGTGAAGCTTTCTTT	CASGATGGRGEAFF
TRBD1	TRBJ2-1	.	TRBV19	TGTGCCAGTAGAGGACAGGTCTCATACAATGAGCAGTTCTTC	CASRGQVSYNEQFF
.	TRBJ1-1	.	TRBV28	TGTGCCAGCAGTTTAGAAAGGGGAGCTTTCTTT	CASSLERGAFF
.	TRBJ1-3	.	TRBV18	TGTGCCAGCTCACAGCAGGACATACCCTCTGGAAACACCATATATTTT	CASSQQDIPSGNTIYF
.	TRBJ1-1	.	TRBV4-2	TGTGCCAGCAGCCAAGTGAGCGCAAACACTGAAGCTTTCTTT	CASSQVSANTEAFF
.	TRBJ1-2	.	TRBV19	TGTGCCAGTAGCCTAGAATCGAAACCTTCCGCCTATGGCTACACCTTC	CASSLESKPSAYGYTF
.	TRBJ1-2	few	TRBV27	TGTGCCAGCAAAGGGCAGGGAAGGGGCTATGGCTACACCTTC	CASKGQGRGYGYTF
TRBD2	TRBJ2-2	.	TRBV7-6	TGTGCCAGCAGCAAGAGCGGGAGGGCAACCGGGGAGCTGTTTTTT	CASSKSGRATGELFF
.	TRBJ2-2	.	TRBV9	TGTGCCAGCAGCGTAACCACAGGCACCGGGGAGCTGTTTTTT	CASSVTTGTGELFF
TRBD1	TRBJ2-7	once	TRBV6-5	TGTGCCAGCAGTCGTACAGGGGGCTACGACGAGCAGTACTTC	CASSRTGGYDEQYF
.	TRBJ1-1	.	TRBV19	TGTGCCAGTACCACAGGTGGGGCGCAAAACACTGAAGCTTTCTTT	CASTTGGAQNTEAFF
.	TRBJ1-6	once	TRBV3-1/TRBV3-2	TGTGCCAGCAGCCCCTTGGGGGGAGATTCACCCCTCCACTTT	CASSPLGGDSPLHF
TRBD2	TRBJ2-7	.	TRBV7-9	TGTGCCAGCAGTTCGACTAGCGGGAGCTCCTACGAGCAGTACTTC	CASSSTSGSSYEQYF
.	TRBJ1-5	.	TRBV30	TGTGCCTGGTCGAAGGAGGGTTGGCAGCCCCAGCATTTT	CAWSKEGWQPQHF
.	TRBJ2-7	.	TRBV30	TGTGCCTGGAGTCCAGGGGCTTTCTACGAGCAGTACTTC	CAWSPGAFYEQYF
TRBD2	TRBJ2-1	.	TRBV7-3	TGTGCCAGCAGCTCCCTCGGGACTAGCGGAGACAATGAGCAGTTCTTC	CASSSLGTSGDNEQFF
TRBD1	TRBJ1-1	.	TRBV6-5	TGTGCCAGCAGTTACTCGATGACAGGGGTCACTGAAGCTTTCTTT	CASSYSMTGVTEAFF
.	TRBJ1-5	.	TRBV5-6	TGTGCCAGCAGCTTACAGAGCAATCAGCCCCAGCATTTT	CASSLQSNQPQHF
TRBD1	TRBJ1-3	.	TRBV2	TGTGCCAGCACTGTTGGACAGGTTGGAAACACCATATATTTT	CASTVGQVGNTIYF
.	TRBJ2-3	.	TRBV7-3	TGTGCCGCCCGAGAGTGGTCGCCCCGGACAGATACGCAGTATTTT	CAAREWSPRTDTQYF